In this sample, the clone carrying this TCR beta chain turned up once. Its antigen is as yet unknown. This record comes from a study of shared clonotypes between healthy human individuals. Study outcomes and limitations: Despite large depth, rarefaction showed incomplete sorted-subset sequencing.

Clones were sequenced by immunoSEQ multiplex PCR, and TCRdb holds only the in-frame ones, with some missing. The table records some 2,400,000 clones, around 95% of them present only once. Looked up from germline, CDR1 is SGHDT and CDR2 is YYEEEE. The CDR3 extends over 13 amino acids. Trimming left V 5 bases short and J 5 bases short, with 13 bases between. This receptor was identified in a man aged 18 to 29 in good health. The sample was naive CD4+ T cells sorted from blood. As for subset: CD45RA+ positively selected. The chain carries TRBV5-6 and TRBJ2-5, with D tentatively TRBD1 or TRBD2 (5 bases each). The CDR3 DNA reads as TGTGCCAGCAGTTCAGTAGGGGAGGAGACCCAGTACTTC. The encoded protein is CASSSVGEETQYF.